These T cell receptor beta chains were read from a single sample in a study of post-analysis software for immune sequencing data. TCRdb ran MiXCR on the PCR reads and lists one entry per CDR3 protein. The table lists about 460,000 distinct CDR3 sequences, roughly 46% of them singletons. Input material: blood. Receptor source: a girl between 5 and 17 years old with multiple sclerosis. The CDR3 runs from the conserved cysteine through the conserved F or W. A D gene is named only where the DNA matches it firmly. Size is stated for part of the rows, as once, few or many counts, or as a class when the clone is expanded.

D | size | J | V | CDR3 | DNA
TRBD2 | - | TRBJ2-7 | TRBV27 | CASSLIGLDSYEQYF | TGTGCCAGCAGTTTAATCGGACTAGATTCCTACGAGCAGTACTTC
TRBD1 | few | TRBJ2-7 | TRBV10-3 | CAISPGTGGNEQYF | TGTGCCATCAGCCCCGGGACAGGGGGCAACGAGCAGTACTTC
TRBD2 | few | TRBJ2-5 | TRBV5-1 | CASSLGLAAPQETQYF | TGCGCCAGCAGCTTGGGACTAGCGGCCCCCCAAGAGACCCAGTACTTC
- | - | TRBJ2-5 | TRBV9 | CASSVGAQEETQYF | TGTGCCAGCAGCGTCGGAGCGCAGGAAGAGACCCAGTACTTC
- | many | TRBJ1-5 | TRBV5-6 | CASSAPGVGQPQHF | TGTGCCAGCAGCGCCCCGGGGGTTGGTCAGCCCCAGCATTTT
- | - | TRBJ2-7 | TRBV2 | CASSEPFSYEQYF | TGTGCCAGCAGTGAACCTTTCTCCTACGAGCAGTACTTC
- | - | TRBJ2-7 | TRBV29-1 | CSATDSTYEQYF | TGCAGCGCCACGGACAGTACCTACGAGCAGTACTTC
TRBD2 | - | TRBJ2-3 | TRBV6-8 | CASSTREREADTQYF | TGTGCCAGCAGTACCCGGGAACGGGAGGCAGATACGCAGTATTTT
TRBD1 | few | TRBJ2-5 | TRBV6-6 | CASSYYPQGARDETQYF | TGTGCCAGCAGTTACTACCCACAGGGGGCTCGGGACGAGACCCAGTACTTC
- | - | TRBJ2-5 | TRBV29-1 | CSVARVLQETQYF | TGCAGCGTTGCCAGGGTCCTACAAGAGACCCAGTACTTC
TRBD1 | - | TRBJ1-2 | TRBV7-9 | CASSLGRGRGYGYTF | TGTGCCAGCAGCTTAGGACGCGGCAGGGGGTATGGCTACACCTTC
- | - | TRBJ1-1 | TRBV29-1 | CSVAGNAEAFF | TGCAGCGTTGCAGGGAACGCTGAAGCTTTCTTT
TRBD2 | once | TRBJ2-1 | TRBV4-2 | CASSPLTSVGRNEQFF | TGTGCCAGCAGCCCCCTGACTAGCGTCGGTCGGAATGAGCAGTTCTTC
- | - | TRBJ2-1 | TRBV12-3/TRBV12-4 | CASRTLRVYNEQFF | TGTGCCAGCAGGACCCTTCGGGTCTACAATGAGCAGTTCTTC
- | - | TRBJ2-2 | TRBV4-3 | CASSPGLTNTGELFF | TGCGCCAGCAGCCCGGGACTCACGAACACCGGGGAGCTGTTTTTT
TRBD2 | - | TRBJ2-5 | TRBV12-3/TRBV12-4 | CASSPLSPLAGVLRRETQYF | TGTGCCAGCAGTCCTCTATCCCCACTAGCGGGAGTCTTGAGAAGGGAGACCCAGTACTTC
- | - | TRBJ1-5 | TRBV6-6 | CASKEQDNQPQHF | TGTGCCAGCAAGGAGCAGGACAATCAGCCCCAGCATTTT
TRBD2 | few | TRBJ2-1 | TRBV20-1 | CSARSLGLAGANNEQFF | TGCAGTGCTAGATCCCTGGGACTAGCGGGAGCTAACAATGAGCAGTTCTTC
- | few | TRBJ1-4 | TRBV12-3/TRBV12-4 | CASTSGFNEKLFF | TGTGCCAGCACGAGTGGGTTTAATGAAAAACTGTTTTTT
TRBD2 | - | TRBJ2-7 | TRBV15 | CATSRSVPGLGGLYEQYF | TGTGCCACCAGTCGATCAGTACCGGGACTAGGGGGTCTCTACGAGCAGTACTTC
- | - | TRBJ2-7 | TRBV2 | CASIQEQDLSYEQYF | TGTGCCAGCATTCAGGAACAGGACCTCTCCTACGAGCAGTACTTC
- | - | TRBJ2-3 | TRBV7-2 | CASSLVLSSGPSSGYF | TGTGCCAGCAGCTTAGTATTGAGTAGCGGACCTTCTTCGGGGTATTTT
TRBD2 | - | TRBJ2-3 | TRBV9 | CASSVAGTSGRGDTQYF | TGTGCCAGCAGCGTAGCCGGGACTAGCGGGAGGGGAGATACGCAGTATTTT
- | few | TRBJ2-1 | TRBV6-2/TRBV6-3 | CASRTAILYEQFF | TGTGCCAGCAGAACCGCTATCCTATACGAGCAGTTCTTC
- | - | TRBJ1-5 | TRBV20-1 | CSASTSSNQPQHF | TGCAGTGCTAGCACGAGTAGCAATCAGCCCCAGCATTTT
TRBD2 | once | TRBJ2-1 | TRBV5-6 | CACSWALAGVLNEQFF | TGTGCCTGCAGCTGGGCCCTAGCGGGAGTTCTCAATGAGCAGTTCTTC
TRBD1 | - | TRBJ2-4 | TRBV24-1 | CATSDSGTGKNIQYF | TGTGCCACCAGTGATTCCGGGACAGGTAAAAACATTCAGTACTTC
- | once | TRBJ2-7 | TRBV6-6 | CASTDGAVTYEQYF | TGTGCCAGCACCGACGGGGCAGTTACCTACGAGCAGTACTTC
TRBD2 | - | TRBJ2-1 | TRBV10-3 | CAIRDTTSDEQFF | TGTGCCATCAGAGACACTACTAGCGATGAGCAGTTCTTC
- | few | TRBJ2-7 | TRBV7-3 | CASSPRGGSSEQYF | TGTGCCAGCAGCCCTAGGGGGGGGTCGAGCGAGCAGTACTTC
- | few | TRBJ2-3 | TRBV13 | CASSLRDFMNTDTQYF | TGTGCCAGCAGCTTAAGGGATTTTATGAACACAGATACGCAGTATTTT
- | few | TRBJ1-5 | TRBV12-3/TRBV12-4 | CASSTTGFYSNQPQHF | TGTGCCAGCAGCACCACAGGGTTCTATAGCAATCAGCCCCAGCATTTT
- | - | TRBJ2-7 | TRBV5-1 | CASRLVSGEQYF | TGCGCCAGCAGGCTAGTATCGGGAGAGCAGTACTTC
- | - | TRBJ2-1 | TRBV13 | CASSLGAPAYNEQFF | TGTGCCAGCAGCTTAGGGGCGCCCGCCTACAATGAGCAGTTCTTC
TRBD1 | - | TRBJ2-7 | TRBV12-5 | CASGPGQGAYEQYF | TGTGCTAGTGGTCCCGGACAGGGGGCCTACGAGCAGTACTTC
- | few | TRBJ2-1 | TRBV6-1 | CASSPPRLGEKEQFF | TGTGCCAGCAGCCCTCCTCGCTTGGGGGAGAAGGAGCAGTTCTTC
TRBD1 | few | TRBJ2-1 | TRBV20-1 | CSASSTGTEQFF | TGCAGTGCTAGTTCGACAGGGACTGAGCAGTTCTTC
- | few | TRBJ2-3 | TRBV7-2 | CASSYQSGKDTQYF | TGTGCCAGCAGCTATCAAAGCGGAAAAGATACGCAGTATTTT
TRBD1 | few | TRBJ2-1 | TRBV28 | CASSSPTGADEQFF | TGTGCCAGCAGTTCCCCAACAGGGGCGGATGAGCAGTTCTTC
- | - | TRBJ2-5 | TRBV3-1 | CASSQDPRGQETQYF | TGTGCCAGCAGCCAAGATCCGAGGGGCCAAGAGACCCAGTACTTC
- | - | TRBJ2-1 | TRBV5-1 | CASSWAGRGEEQFF | TGCGCCAGCAGCTGGGCGGGACGGGGTGAGGAGCAGTTCTTC